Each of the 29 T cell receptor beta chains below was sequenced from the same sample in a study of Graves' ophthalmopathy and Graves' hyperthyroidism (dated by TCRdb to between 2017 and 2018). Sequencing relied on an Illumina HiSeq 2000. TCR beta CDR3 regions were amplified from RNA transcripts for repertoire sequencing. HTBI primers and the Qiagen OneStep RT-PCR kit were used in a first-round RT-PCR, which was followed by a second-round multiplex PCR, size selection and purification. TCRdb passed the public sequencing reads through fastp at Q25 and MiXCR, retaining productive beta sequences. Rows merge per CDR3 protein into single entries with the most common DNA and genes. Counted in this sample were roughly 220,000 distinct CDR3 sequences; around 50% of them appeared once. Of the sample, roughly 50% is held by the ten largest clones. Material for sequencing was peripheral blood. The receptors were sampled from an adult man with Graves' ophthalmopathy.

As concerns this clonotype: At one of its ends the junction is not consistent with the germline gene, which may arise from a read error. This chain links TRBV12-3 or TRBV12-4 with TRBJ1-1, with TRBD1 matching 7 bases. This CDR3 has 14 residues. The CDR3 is CAISGKTGDTEAFF. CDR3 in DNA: TGTGCCATCAGTGGAAAAACAGGGGACACTGAAGCTTTCTTT.

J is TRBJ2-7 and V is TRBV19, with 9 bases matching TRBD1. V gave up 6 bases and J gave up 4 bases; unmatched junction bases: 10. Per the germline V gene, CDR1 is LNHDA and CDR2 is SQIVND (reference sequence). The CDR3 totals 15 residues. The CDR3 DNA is TGTGCCAGTAGCACCGGGACAGGGATTTTGTACGAGCAGTACTTC. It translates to CASSTGTGILYEQYF.

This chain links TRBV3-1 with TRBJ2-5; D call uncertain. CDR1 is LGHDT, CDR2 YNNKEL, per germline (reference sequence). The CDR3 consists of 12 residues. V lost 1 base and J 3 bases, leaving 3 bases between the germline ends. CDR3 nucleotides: TGTGCCAGCAGCCAAGCTAAAGAGACCCAGTACTTC. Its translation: CASSQAKETQYF.

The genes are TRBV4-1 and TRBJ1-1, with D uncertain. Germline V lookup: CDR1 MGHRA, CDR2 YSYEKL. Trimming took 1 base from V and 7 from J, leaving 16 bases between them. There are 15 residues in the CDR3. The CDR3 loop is CASSQGRQRADEAFF. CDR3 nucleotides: TGCGCCAGCAGCCAAGGCCGGCAAAGGGCAGATGAAGCTTTCTTT.

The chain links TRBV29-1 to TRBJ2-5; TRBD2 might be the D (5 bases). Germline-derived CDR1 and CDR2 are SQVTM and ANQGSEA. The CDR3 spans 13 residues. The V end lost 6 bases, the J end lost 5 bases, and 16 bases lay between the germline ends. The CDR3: CSVHARGDETQYF. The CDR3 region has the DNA TGCAGCGTCCATGCACGGGGAGATGAGACCCAGTACTTC.

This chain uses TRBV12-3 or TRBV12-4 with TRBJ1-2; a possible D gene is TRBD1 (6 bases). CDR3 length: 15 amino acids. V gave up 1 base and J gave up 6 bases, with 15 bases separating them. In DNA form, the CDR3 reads TGTGCCAGCAGTTTAGGGGATGGGGGGCGGGATGGCTACACCTTC. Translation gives CASSLGDGGRDGYTF.

CDR3 nucleotide sequence: TGTGCCAGCAGCATCGGGGACTCGGACACAGATACGCAGTACTTC. Protein: CASSIGDSDTDTQYF. The chain is built from TRBV7-9 and TRBJ2-5; possible D gene TRBD2, 6 bases. CDR3 length: 15 amino acids. CDR1 and CDR2 from the germline V gene are SEHNR and FQNEAQ (reference sequence). V gave up 5 bases and J gave up 11 bases, with 24 bases separating them.

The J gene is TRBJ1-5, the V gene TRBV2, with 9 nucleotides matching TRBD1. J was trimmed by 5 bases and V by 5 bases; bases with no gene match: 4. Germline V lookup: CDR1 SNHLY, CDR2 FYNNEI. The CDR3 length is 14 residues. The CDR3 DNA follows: TGTGCCAGCAGTCGTTGGGACAGGGATCAGCCCCAGCATTTT. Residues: CASSRWDRDQPQHF.

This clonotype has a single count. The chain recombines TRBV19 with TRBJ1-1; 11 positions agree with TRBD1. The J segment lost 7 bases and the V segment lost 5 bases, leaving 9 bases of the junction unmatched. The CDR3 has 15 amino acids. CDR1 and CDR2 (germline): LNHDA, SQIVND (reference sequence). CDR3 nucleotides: TGTGCCAGTAGTCCCCGGGGACAGGGGGGCGGTGAAGCTTTCTTT. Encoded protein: CASSPRGQGGGEAFF.

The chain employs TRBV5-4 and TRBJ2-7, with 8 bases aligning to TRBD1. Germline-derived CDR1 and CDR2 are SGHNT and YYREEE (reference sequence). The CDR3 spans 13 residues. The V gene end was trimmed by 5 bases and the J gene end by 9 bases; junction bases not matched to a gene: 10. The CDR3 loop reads CASSLFGTGGQYF. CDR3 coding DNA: TGTGCCAGCAGTTTATTCGGGACAGGAGGGCAGTACTTC.

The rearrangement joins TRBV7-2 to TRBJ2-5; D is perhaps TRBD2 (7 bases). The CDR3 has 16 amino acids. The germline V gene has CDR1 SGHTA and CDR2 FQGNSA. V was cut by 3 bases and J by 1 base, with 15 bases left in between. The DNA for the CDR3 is TGTGCCAGCAGCTTGGGGAGGGGGGGGGCCCAAGAGACCCAGTACTTC. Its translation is CASSLGRGGAQETQYF.

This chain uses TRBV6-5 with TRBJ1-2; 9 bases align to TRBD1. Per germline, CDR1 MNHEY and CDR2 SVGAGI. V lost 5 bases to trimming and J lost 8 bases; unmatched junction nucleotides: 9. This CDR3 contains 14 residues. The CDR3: CASSAKQGAQGYTF. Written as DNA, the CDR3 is TGTGCCAGCAGTGCGAAACAGGGGGCGCAAGGCTACACCTTC.

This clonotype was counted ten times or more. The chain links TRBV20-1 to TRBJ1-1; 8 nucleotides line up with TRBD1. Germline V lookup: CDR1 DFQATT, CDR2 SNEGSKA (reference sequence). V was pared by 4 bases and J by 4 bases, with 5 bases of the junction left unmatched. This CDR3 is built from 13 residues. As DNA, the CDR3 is TGCAGTGCTATTGACAGGGGCGTCACTGAAGCTTTCTTT. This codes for CSAIDRGVTEAFF.

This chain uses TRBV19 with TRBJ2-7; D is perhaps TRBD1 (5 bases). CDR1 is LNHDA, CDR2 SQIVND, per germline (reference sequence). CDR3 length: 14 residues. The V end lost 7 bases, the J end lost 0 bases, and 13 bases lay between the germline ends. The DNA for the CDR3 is TGTGCCAGTACCTCGACAGTGAGCTCCTACGAGCAGTACTTC. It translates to CASTSTVSSYEQYF.

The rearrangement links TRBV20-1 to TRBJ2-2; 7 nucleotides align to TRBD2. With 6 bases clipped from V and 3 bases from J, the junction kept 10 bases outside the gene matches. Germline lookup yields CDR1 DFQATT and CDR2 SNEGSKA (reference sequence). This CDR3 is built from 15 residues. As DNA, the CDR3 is TGCAGTGCCCGCCGGGCTAGCGGAGACACCGGGGAGCTGTTTTTT. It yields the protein CSARRASGDTGELFF.

CDR3 in amino acids: CATSRDRWLETQYF. The CDR3 nucleotides are TGTGCCACCAGCAGAGATCGCTGGTTGGAGACCCAGTACTTC. This chain links TRBV15 with TRBJ2-5; D uncertain. Germline loops: CDR1 LNHNV, CDR2 YYDKDF (reference sequence). The ends were cut back, 0 bases at V and 5 bases at J, with 10 bases in the middle. This CDR3 region has 14 residues.

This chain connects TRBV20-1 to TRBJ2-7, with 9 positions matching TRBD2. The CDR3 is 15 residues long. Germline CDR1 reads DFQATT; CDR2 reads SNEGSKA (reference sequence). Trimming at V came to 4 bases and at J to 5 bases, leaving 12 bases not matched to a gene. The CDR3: CSATEGAGGIDEQYF. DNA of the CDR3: TGCAGTGCTACCGAGGGAGCGGGAGGAATTGACGAGCAGTACTTC.

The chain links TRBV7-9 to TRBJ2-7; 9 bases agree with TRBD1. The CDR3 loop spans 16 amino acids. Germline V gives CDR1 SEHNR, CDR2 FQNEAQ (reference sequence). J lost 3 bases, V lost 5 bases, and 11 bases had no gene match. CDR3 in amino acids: CASSHIPGQGDYEQYF. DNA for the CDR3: TGTGCCAGCAGCCACATACCGGGACAGGGAGACTACGAGCAGTACTTC.

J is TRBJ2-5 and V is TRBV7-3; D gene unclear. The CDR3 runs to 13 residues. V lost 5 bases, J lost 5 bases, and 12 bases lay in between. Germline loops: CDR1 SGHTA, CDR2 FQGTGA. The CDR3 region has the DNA TGTGCCAGCAGCCAGTTTTCTCGGGAGACCCAGTACTTC. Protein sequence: CASSQFSRETQYF.

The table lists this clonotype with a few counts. CDR3 loop: CASSTSGRKNYEQYF. The CDR3 region has the DNA TGTGCCAGCTCCACCTCAGGGCGGAAGAACTACGAGCAGTACTTC. The chain employs TRBV7-8 and TRBJ2-7; D is perhaps TRBD1 (5 bases). The V gene lost 8 bases and the J gene lost 3 bases, with 20 bases spanning the gap. The CDR3 has 15 residues. The germline CDR1 and CDR2 sequences are SGHVS and FQNEAQ.

As DNA, the CDR3 is TGCGCCAGCAGCCAACCCGGGACAGAGGAGACCCAGTACTTC. This gives the protein CASSQPGTEETQYF. This chain joins TRBV4-1 and TRBJ2-5; the match to TRBD1 covers 7 bases. V dropped 2 bases and J dropped 5; count of bases not matched to a gene: 5. This CDR3 spans 14 amino acids. Looked up from germline, CDR1 is MGHRA and CDR2 is YSYEKL.

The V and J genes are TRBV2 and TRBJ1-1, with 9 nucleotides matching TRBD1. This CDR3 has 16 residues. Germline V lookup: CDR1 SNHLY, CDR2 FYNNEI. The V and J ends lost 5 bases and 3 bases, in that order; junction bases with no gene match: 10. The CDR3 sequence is CASSPQGAGVHTEAFF. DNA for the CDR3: TGTGCCAGCAGTCCACAGGGGGCCGGAGTTCACACTGAAGCTTTCTTT.

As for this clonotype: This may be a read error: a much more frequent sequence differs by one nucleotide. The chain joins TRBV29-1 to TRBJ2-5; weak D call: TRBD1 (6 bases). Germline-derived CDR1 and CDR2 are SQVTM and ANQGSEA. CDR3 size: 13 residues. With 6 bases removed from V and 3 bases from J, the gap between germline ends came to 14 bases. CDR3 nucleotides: TGCAGCGTGCCGGGACAAGGGAAAGAGACCCAGTACTTC. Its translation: CSVPGQGKETQYF.

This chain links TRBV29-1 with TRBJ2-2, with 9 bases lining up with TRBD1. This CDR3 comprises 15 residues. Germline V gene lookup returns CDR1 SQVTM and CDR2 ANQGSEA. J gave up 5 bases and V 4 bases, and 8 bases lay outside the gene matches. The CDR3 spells CSVVRQGEETGELFF. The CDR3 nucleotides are TGCAGCGTTGTCCGACAGGGGGAGGAGACCGGGGAGCTGTTTTTT.

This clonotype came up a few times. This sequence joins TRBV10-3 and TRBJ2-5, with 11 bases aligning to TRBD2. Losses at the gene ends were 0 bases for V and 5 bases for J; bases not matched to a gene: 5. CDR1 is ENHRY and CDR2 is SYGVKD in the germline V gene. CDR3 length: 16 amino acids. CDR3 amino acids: CAISESTASGRETQYF. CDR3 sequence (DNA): TGTGCCATCAGTGAGTCGACGGCTAGCGGGAGGGAGACCCAGTACTTC.

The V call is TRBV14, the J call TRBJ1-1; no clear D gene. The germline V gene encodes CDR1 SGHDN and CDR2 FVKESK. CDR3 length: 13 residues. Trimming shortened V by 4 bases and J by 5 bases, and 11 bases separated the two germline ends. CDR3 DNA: TGTGCCAGCAGCCCCCAATTCGGAACTGAAGCTTTCTTT. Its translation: CASSPQFGTEAFF. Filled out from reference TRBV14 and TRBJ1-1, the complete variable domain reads EAGVTQFPSHSVIEKGQTVTLRCDPISGHDNLYWYRRVMGKEIKFLLHFVKESKQDESGMPNNRFLAERTGGTYSTLKVQPAELEDSGVYFCASSPQFGTEAFFGQGTRLTVV.

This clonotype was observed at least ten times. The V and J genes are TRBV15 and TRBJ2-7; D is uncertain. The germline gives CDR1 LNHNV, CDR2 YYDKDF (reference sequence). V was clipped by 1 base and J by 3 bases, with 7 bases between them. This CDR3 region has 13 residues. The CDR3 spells CATSRVVSYEQYF. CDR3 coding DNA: TGTGCCACCAGCAGAGTAGTAAGCTACGAGCAGTACTTC.

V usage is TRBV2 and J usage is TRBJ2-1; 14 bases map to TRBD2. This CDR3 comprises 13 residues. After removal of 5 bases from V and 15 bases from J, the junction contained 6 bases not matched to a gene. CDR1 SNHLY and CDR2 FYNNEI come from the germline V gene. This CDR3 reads CASSKGLAGEGFF. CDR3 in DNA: TGTGCCAGCAGTAAGGGACTAGCGGGGGAGGGGTTCTTC.

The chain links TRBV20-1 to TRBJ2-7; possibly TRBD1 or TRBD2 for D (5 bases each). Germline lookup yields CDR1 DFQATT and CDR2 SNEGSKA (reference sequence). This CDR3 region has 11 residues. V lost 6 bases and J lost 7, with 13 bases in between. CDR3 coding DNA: TGCAGTGCGACCGCGTGGGGGGAGCAGTACTTC. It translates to CSATAWGEQYF.